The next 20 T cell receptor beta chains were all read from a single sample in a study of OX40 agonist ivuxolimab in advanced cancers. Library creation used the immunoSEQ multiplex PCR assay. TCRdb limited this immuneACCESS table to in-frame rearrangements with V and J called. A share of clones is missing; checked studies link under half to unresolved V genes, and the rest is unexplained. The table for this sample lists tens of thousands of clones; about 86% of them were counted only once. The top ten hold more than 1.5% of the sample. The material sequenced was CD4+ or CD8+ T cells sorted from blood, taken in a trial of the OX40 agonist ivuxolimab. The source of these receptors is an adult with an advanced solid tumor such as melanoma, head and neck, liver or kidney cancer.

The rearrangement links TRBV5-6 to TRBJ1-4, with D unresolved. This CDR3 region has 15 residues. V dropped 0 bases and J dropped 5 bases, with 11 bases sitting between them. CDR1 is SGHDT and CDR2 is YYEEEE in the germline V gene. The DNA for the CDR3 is TGTGCCAGCAGCTTGGACGCAGGACTCAATGAAAAACTGTTTTTT. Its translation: CASSLDAGLNEKLFF.

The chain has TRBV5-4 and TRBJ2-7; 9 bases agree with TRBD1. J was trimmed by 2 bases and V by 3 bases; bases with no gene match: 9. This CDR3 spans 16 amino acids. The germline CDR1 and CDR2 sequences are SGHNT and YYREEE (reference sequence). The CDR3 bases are TGTGCCAGCAGCTCCCCCCAAAGGACAGGGGCCTACGAGCAGTACTTC. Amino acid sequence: CASSSPQRTGAYEQYF.

This CDR3 reads CASSPGLAGGRYQETQYF. The CDR3 DNA sequence: TGTGCCAGCAGCCCCGGACTAGCGGGGGGGAGGTACCAAGAGACCCAGTACTTC. The chain carries TRBV7-3 and TRBJ2-5, with 15 bases aligning to TRBD2. With V trimmed by 5 bases and J by 0 bases, 7 bases remained unmatched. Germline values: CDR1 SGHTA, CDR2 FQGTGA. This CDR3 has 18 amino acids.

The CDR3 bases are TGTGCCAGCAGTTCCCCCGGGACTAGCGACTACGAGCAGTACTTC. It specifies CASSSPGTSDYEQYF. This chain joins TRBV27 and TRBJ2-7; TRBD2 matches at 10 bases. The V gene's germline CDR1 is MNHEY and CDR2 SMNVEV (reference sequence). The J segment lost 3 bases and the V segment lost 4 bases, leaving 6 bases of the junction unmatched. CDR3 size: 15 residues.

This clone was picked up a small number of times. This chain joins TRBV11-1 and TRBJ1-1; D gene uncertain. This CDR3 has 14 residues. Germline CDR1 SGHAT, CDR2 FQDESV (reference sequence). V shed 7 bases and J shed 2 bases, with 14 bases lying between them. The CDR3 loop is CASTLTTVNTEAFF. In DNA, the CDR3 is TGTGCCAGCACCTTGACCACGGTAAACACTGAAGCTTTCTTT.

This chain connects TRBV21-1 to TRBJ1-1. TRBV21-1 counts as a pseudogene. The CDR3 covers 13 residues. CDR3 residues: CASSPRGDTEAFF. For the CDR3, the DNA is TGTGCCAGCAGCCCCCGAGGGGACACTGAAGCTTTCTTT.

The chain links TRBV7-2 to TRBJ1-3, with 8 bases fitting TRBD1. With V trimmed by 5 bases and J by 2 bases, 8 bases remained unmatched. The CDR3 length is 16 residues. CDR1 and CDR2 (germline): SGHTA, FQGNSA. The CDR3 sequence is CASSPGTGRTGNTIYF. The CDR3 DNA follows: TGTGCCAGCAGCCCCGGGACAGGAAGAACTGGAAACACCATATATTTT.

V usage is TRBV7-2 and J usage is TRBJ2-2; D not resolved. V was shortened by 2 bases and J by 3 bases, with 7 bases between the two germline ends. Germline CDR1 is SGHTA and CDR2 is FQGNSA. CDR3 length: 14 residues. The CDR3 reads CASSLNRDTGELFF. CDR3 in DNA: TGTGCCAGCAGCTTAAACAGAGACACCGGGGAGCTGTTTTTT. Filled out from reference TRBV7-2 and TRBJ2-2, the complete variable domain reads GAGVSQSPSNKVTEKGKDVELRCDPISGHTALYWYRQSLGQGLEFLIYFQGNSAPDKSGLPSDRFSAERTGGSVSTLTIQRTQQEDSAVYLCASSLNRDTGELFFGEGSRLTVL.

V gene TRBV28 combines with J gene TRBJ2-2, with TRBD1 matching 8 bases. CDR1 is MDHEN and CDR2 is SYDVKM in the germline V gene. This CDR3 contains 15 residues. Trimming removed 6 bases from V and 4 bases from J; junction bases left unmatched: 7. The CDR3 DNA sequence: TGTGCCAGCAGCTGGGCAGGGGGCCGCACCGGGGAGCTGTTTTTT. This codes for CASSWAGGRTGELFF.

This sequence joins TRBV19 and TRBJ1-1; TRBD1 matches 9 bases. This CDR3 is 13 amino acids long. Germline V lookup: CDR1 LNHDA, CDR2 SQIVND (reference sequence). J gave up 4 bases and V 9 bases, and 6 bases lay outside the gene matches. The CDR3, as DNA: TGTGCCAGCTCACAGGGGGCGGGCACTGAAGCTTTCTTT. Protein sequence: CASSQGAGTEAFF.

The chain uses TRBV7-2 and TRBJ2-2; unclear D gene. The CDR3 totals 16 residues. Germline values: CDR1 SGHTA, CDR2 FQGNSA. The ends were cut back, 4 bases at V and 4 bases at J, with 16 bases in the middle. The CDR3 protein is CASSSTSGVTTGELFF. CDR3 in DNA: TGTGCCAGCAGCTCTACTTCGGGTGTTACCACCGGGGAGCTGTTTTTT.

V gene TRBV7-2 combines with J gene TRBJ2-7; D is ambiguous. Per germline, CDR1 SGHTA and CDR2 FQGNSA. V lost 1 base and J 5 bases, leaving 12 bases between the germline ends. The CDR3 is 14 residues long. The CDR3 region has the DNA TGTGCCAGCAGCTTAGGTGGTAGTCTTCACGAGCAGTACTTC. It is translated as CASSLGGSLHEQYF.

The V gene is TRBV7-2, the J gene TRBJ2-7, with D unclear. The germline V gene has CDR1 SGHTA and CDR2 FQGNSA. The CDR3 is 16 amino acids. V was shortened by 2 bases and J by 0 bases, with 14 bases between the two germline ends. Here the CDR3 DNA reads TGTGCCAGCAGCTTAAGTGGCGACGACAACTCCTACGAGCAGTACTTC. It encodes CASSLSGDDNSYEQYF.

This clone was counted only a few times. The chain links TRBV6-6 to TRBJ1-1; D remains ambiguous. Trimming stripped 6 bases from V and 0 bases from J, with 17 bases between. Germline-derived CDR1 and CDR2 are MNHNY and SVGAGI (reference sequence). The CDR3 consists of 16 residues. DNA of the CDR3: TGTGCCAGCAGCCCCAAAGGGTCGAGGCTGAACACTGAAGCTTTCTTT. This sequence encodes CASSPKGSRLNTEAFF.

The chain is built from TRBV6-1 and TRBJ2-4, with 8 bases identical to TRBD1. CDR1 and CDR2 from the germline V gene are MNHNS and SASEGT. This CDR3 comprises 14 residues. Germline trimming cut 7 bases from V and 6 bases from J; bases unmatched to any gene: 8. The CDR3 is CASTEAGGANIQYF. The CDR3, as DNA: TGTGCCAGCACCGAGGCAGGGGGCGCAAACATTCAGTACTTC.

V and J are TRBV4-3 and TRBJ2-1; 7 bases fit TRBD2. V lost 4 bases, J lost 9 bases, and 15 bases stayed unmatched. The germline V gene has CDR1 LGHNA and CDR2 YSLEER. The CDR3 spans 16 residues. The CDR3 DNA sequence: TGCGCCAGCAGCCGGGGAGGGGCAAATAATTTGGGTGAGCAGTTCTTC. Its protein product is CASSRGGANNLGEQFF.

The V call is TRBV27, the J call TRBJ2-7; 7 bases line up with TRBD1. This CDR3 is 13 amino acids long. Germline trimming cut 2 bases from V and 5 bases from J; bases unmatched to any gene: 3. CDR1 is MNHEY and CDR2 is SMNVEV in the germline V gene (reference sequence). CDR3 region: CASSLVGGHEQYF. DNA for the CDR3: TGTGCCAGCAGTTTAGTAGGGGGCCACGAGCAGTACTTC.

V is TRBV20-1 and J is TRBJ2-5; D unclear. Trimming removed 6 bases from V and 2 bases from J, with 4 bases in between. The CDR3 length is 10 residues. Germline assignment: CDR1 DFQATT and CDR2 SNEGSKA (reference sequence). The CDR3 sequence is CSARQETQYF. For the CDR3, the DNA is TGCAGTGCACGTCAAGAGACCCAGTACTTC.

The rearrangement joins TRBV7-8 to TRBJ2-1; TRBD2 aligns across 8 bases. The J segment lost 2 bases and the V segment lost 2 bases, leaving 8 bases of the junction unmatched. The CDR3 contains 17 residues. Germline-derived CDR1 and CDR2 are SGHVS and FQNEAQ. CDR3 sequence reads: CASSLPREGVTYNEQFF. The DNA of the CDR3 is TGTGCCAGCAGCTTACCCCGGGAGGGAGTAACCTACAATGAGCAGTTCTTC. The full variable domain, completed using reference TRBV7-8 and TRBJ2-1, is GAGVSQSPRYKVAKRGQDVALRCDPISGHVSLFWYQQALGQGPEFLTYFQNEAQLDKSGLPSDRFFAERPEGSVSTLKIQRTQQEDSAVYLCASSLPREGVTYNEQFFGPGTRLTVL.

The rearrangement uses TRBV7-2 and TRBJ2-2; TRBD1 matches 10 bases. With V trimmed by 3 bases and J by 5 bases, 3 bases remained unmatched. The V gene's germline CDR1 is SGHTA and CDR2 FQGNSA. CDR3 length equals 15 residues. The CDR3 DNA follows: TGTGCCAGCAGCTTGTGGACAGGGGGAACCGGGGAGCTGTTTTTT. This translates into CASSLWTGGTGELFF.